The 32 T cell receptor beta chains below come from one sample, sequenced in a study of blood T cell repertoires in COVID-19. Profiled with immunoSEQ multiplex PCR; TCRdb holds only in-frame clones, not every one. Seen here are about 110,000 clones, around 80% observed once, and the top ten hold 7% to 9.5%. Sequences were obtained from peripheral blood. The source of these receptors is a woman older than 75 with active or convalescent COVID-19.

The rearrangement links TRBV9 to TRBJ2-5; TRBD1 agrees at 8 bases. The germline CDR1 and CDR2 sequences are SGDLS and YYNGEE. This CDR3 spans 13 amino acids. The V segment lost 3 bases and the J segment 5 bases; nucleotides outside the gene matches: 3. CDR3 residues: CASSAGGAETQYF. The CDR3 nucleotides are TGTGCCAGCAGCGCAGGGGGCGCGGAGACCCAGTACTTC.

This chain connects TRBV4-1 to TRBJ1-2; D uncertain. The CDR3 sequence is 16 residues long. V lost 1 base and J lost 4, with 16 bases in between. Germline V lookup: CDR1 MGHRA, CDR2 YSYEKL. The CDR3 region is CASSQVTQQRAYGYTF. The CDR3 DNA reads TGCGCCAGCAGCCAAGTTACTCAACAGAGAGCCTATGGCTACACCTTC.

This chain links TRBV9 with TRBJ2-7, with TRBD1 matching over 11 bases. Germline assignment: CDR1 SGDLS and CDR2 YYNGEE. V gave up 3 bases and J gave up 0 bases; unmatched junction bases: 2. This CDR3 has 15 amino acids. The CDR3 bases are TGTGCCAGCAGCGCGGGGACAGGGGGCTCCTACGAGCAGTACTTC. Translated, it gives CASSAGTGGSYEQYF.

V gene TRBV6-6 combines with J gene TRBJ2-7; D gene uncertain. CDR1 and CDR2 (germline): MNHNY, SVGAGI (reference sequence). CDR3 size: 15 residues. V shed 6 bases and J shed 5 bases, with 20 bases lying between them. The CDR3 nucleotides are TGTGCCAGCAGCCGGAGACCCAATTTGTCCGACGAGCAGTACTTC. It specifies CASSRRPNLSDEQYF.

The chain combines TRBV6-5 with TRBJ2-3, with TRBD2 matching over 12 bases. Germline V gene sequence: CDR1 MNHEY, CDR2 SVGAGI. The ends lost 0 bases at V and 4 bases at J; junction bases unmatched: 2. The CDR3 has 16 residues. CDR3 in DNA: TGTGCCAGCAGTTACTCGAGACTAGCGGGAGCAGATACGCAGTATTTT. Protein: CASSYSRLAGADTQYF.

The CDR3 DNA is TGTGCCAGCTCACCATCGGAAACAGATTATGGCTACACCTTC. Its protein product is CASSPSETDYGYTF. The chain combines TRBV18 with TRBJ1-2; no firm D call. The V gene lost 2 bases and the J gene lost 5 bases, with 12 bases spanning the gap. The CDR3 length is 14 residues. Germline CDR1 reads KGHSH; CDR2 reads LQKENI.

The chain joins TRBV5-4 to TRBJ1-1; 9 nucleotides agree with TRBD1. The CDR3 totals 16 residues. Germline assignment: CDR1 SGHNT and CDR2 YYREEE (reference sequence). Trimming at V came to 5 bases and at J to 1 base, leaving 9 bases not matched to a gene. This CDR3 reads CASRRQGQGSNTEAFF. The CDR3 bases are TGTGCCAGCAGGCGGCAAGGACAGGGGTCGAACACTGAAGCTTTCTTT.

The genes are TRBV29-1 and TRBJ2-2; TRBD2 aligns across 7 bases. CDR1 and CDR2 (germline): SQVTM, ANQGSEA. J gave up 1 base and V 7 bases, and 6 bases lay outside the gene matches. This CDR3 spans 14 amino acids. This CDR3 reads CSGWTSMNTGELFF. CDR3 bases: TGCAGCGGCTGGACTAGTATGAACACCGGGGAGCTGTTTTTT.

The chain is built from TRBV18 and TRBJ2-7; D uncertain. This CDR3 region has 14 residues. Germline CDR1 and CDR2: KGHSH and LQKENI. V lost 0 bases and J 0 bases, leaving 6 bases between the germline ends. CDR3 amino acids: CASSPPRNSYEQYF. The CDR3 region has the DNA TGTGCCAGCTCACCACCGAGAAACTCCTACGAGCAGTACTTC. The entire variable domain, with the rest obtained from reference TRBV18 and TRBJ2-7, is as follows: NAGVMQNPRHLVRRRGQEARLRCSPMKGHSHVYWYRQLPEEGLKFMVYLQKENIIDESGMPKERFSAEFPKEGPSILRIQQVVRGDSAAYFCASSPPRNSYEQYFGPGTRLTVT.

The rearrangement uses TRBV7-5 and TRBJ1-3. TRBV7-5 is termed a pseudogene. This CDR3 contains 14 residues. The CDR3 spells CARSSLSSGNTIYF. Written as DNA, the CDR3 is TGTGCCAGAAGCTCCTTATCCTCTGGAAACACCATATATTTT.

The chain combines TRBV5-6 with TRBJ1-2, with D possibly being TRBD1 (6 bases). With 2 bases removed from V and 1 base from J, the gap between germline ends came to 12 bases. In germline, CDR1 is SGHDT, CDR2 YYEEEE. The CDR3 runs to 15 residues. The CDR3 protein is CASSLAGVYNYGYTF. In nucleotides, the CDR3 is TGTGCCAGCAGCTTAGCAGGGGTGTATAACTATGGCTACACCTTC.

The chain employs TRBV11-1 and TRBJ2-1, with 7 nucleotides matching TRBD1. The CDR3 spans 15 residues. CDR1 and CDR2 from the germline V gene are SGHAT and FQDESV (reference sequence). V lost 5 bases to trimming and J lost 7 bases; unmatched junction nucleotides: 11. The CDR3 DNA reads as TGTGCCAGCAGCATCCTACTTGGACAGGTTAATGAGCAGTTCTTC. Its protein product is CASSILLGQVNEQFF.

The V gene is TRBV30, the J gene TRBJ1-5, with a weak D call TRBD1 (6 bases). CDR1 and CDR2 from the germline V gene are GTSNPN and SVGIG (reference sequence). The length of the CDR3 is 14 residues. The V end was cut by 0 bases, the J end by 4 bases, with 10 bases between. This chain's CDR3 is CAWSVQGYNQPQHF. As DNA, the CDR3 is TGTGCCTGGAGTGTACAGGGCTATAATCAGCCCCAGCATTTT.

This clone showed up just once. The J gene is TRBJ2-1, the V gene TRBV11-2; possible D gene TRBD2, 6 bases. The CDR3 runs 13 residues. Germline V gene sequence: CDR1 SGHAT, CDR2 FQNNGV. V was trimmed by 1 base and J by 9 bases, leaving 10 bases between them. DNA of the CDR3: TGTGCCAGCAGCTTAGGACCAGCGGGTGAGCAGTTCTTC. It encodes CASSLGPAGEQFF.

The chain carries TRBV9 and TRBJ1-4; TRBD1 matches at 9 bases. Germline values: CDR1 SGDLS, CDR2 YYNGEE. J was trimmed by 7 bases and V by 1 base; bases with no gene match: 5. The CDR3 length is 15 residues. CDR3 residues: CASSVSSDRGEKLFF. As DNA, the CDR3 is TGTGCCAGCAGCGTATCCTCGGACAGGGGTGAAAAACTGTTTTTT.

V usage is TRBV5-4 and J usage is TRBJ2-1; weak D call: TRBD1 (6 bases). There are 15 residues in the CDR3. V gave up 0 bases and J gave up 6 bases, with 13 bases separating them. The germline gives CDR1 SGHNT, CDR2 YYREEE (reference sequence). The CDR3 loop is CASSLVLPGVNEQFF. CDR3 sequence (DNA): TGTGCCAGCAGCTTGGTGCTACCAGGGGTCAATGAGCAGTTCTTC.

The chain recombines TRBV24-1 with TRBJ2-5; possible D gene TRBD1, 6 bases. Germline CDR1 and CDR2: KGHDR and SFDVKD. This CDR3 is 16 amino acids long. V was pared by 3 bases and J by 2 bases, with 15 bases between. CDR3 in amino acids: CATSDITGSRQETQYF. CDR3 in DNA: TGTGCCACCAGTGATATAACAGGGAGCAGACAAGAGACCCAGTACTTC.

The CDR3 spells CASSFRDRGDEQYF. The CDR3 nucleotides read TGCGCCAGCAGCTTCCGGGACAGGGGGGACGAGCAGTACTTC. V and J are TRBV5-1 and TRBJ2-7; 11 nucleotides agree with TRBD1. The junction had 3 bases not matched to a gene; V was cut back by 2 bases and J by 5 bases. In germline, CDR1 is SGHRS, CDR2 YFSETQ. The CDR3 covers 14 residues.

The chain carries TRBV4-1 and TRBJ1-3; 9 nucleotides align to TRBD1. CDR1 and CDR2 from the germline V gene are MGHRA and YSYEKL. There are 17 residues in the CDR3. V shed 3 bases and J 5 bases; nucleotides not matched to a gene: 11. The CDR3 is CASSHPPGQGRRNTIYF. The CDR3 bases are TGCGCCAGCAGCCACCCGCCGGGACAGGGTCGTAGAAACACCATATATTTT.

The V call is TRBV5-1, the J call TRBJ2-7; the match to TRBD2 covers 13 bases. Per the germline V gene, CDR1 is SGHRS and CDR2 is YFSETQ. This CDR3 contains 14 residues. Unmatched junction bases numbered 6, after V lost 4 bases and J lost 8 bases. The CDR3 bases are TGCGCCAGCAGCCGGACTAGCGGGAGCGGCCAGCAGTACTTC. Translated, it gives CASSRTSGSGQQYF. Full variable domain (missing parts from reference TRBV5-1 and TRBJ2-7): KAGVTQTPRYLIKTRGQQVTLSCSPISGHRSVSWYQQTPGQGLQFLFEYFSETQRNKGNFPGRFSGRQFSNSRSEMNVSTLELGDSALYLCASSRTSGSGQQYFGPGTRLTVT.

This rearrangement joins TRBV7-2 to TRBJ2-7, with D unclear. In germline, CDR1 is SGHTA, CDR2 FQGNSA. The CDR3 sequence is 11 residues long. V was pared by 3 bases and J by 7 bases, with 7 bases between. CDR3 sequence: CASSFSREQYF. The CDR3 DNA follows: TGTGCCAGCAGCTTTTCTAGAGAGCAGTACTTC.

The chain joins TRBV24-1 to TRBJ1-4; 7 bases fit TRBD1. This CDR3 has 13 amino acids. Trimming took 7 bases from V and 4 from J; bases not matched to a gene: 2. Germline V gene lookup returns CDR1 KGHDR and CDR2 SFDVKD. This CDR3 is CATRDRFNEKLFF. In DNA, the CDR3 is TGTGCCACCAGGGACAGGTTTAATGAAAAACTGTTTTTT.

There are many counts of this clone. The rearrangement links TRBV6-5 to TRBJ1-2; D possibly corresponds to TRBD1 (5 bases). Trimming removed 8 bases from V and 2 bases from J, with 12 bases in between. The germline V gene encodes CDR1 MNHEY and CDR2 SVGAGI. The length of the CDR3 is 13 residues. CDR3 sequence: CASGRAGNYGYTF. In DNA form, the CDR3 reads TGTGCCAGCGGCCGGGCAGGGAACTATGGCTACACCTTC.

The chain couples TRBV28 to TRBJ2-5, with TRBD2 identical over 7 bases. The germline gives CDR1 MDHEN, CDR2 SYDVKM. V trimming: 6 bases; J trimming: 5 bases; junction bases outside the gene matches: 9. CDR3 length: 14 amino acids. CDR3 bases: TGTGCCAGCAGAGGAGGGAGGGGTCCGGAGACCCAGTACTTC. Translating it yields CASRGGRGPETQYF. The full variable domain, rest sourced from reference TRBV28 and TRBJ2-5, is DVKVTQSSRYLVKRTGEKVFLECVQDMDHENMFWYRQDPGLGLRLIYFSYDVKMKEKGDIPEGYSVSREKKERFSLILESASTNQTSMYLCASRGGRGPETQYFGPGTRLLVL.

As regards this clone: A junction end diverges from the germline sequence, so it may reflect a read error. The chain recombines TRBV7-2 with TRBJ1-2; 10 bases line up with TRBD1. The CDR3 has 14 residues. Germline V gene sequence: CDR1 SGHTA, CDR2 FQGNSA. The CDR3 spells CASRLGQGVYGYTF. As DNA, the CDR3 is TGTGCCAGCAGATTAGGACAGGGGGTTTATGGCTACACCTTC.

This rearrangement joins TRBV11-3 to TRBJ2-7, with D possibly matching TRBD1 (6 bases). This CDR3 has 16 amino acids. Germline V gene lookup returns CDR1 SGHNT and CDR2 YENEEA. V lost 1 base, J lost 4 bases, and 17 bases lay in between. DNA of the CDR3: TGTGCCAGCAGCTTAGTTCCTTGGGACACCGATTACGAGCAGTACTTC. This translates into CASSLVPWDTDYEQYF.

This rearrangement joins TRBV19 to TRBJ2-7; the match to TRBD2 covers 14 bases. The CDR3 is 14 amino acids. The junction had 8 bases not matched to a gene; V was cut back by 7 bases and J by 9 bases. Germline V lookup: CDR1 LNHDA, CDR2 SQIVND (reference sequence). The CDR3 DNA sequence: TGTGCCAGTAACCCCGGGACTAGCGGGAGAAGGCAGTACTTC. Its protein product is CASNPGTSGRRQYF. Looking up the rest from reference TRBV19 and TRBJ2-7 gives the full variable domain: DGGITQSPKYLFRKEGQNVTLSCEQNLNHDAMYWYRQDPGQGLRLIYYSQIVNDFQKGDIAEGYSVSREKKESFPLTVTSAQKNPTAFYLCASNPGTSGRRQYFGPGTRLTVT.

The chain employs TRBV27 and TRBJ1-2; a weak D match, TRBD1 (5 bases). Germline CDR1 MNHEY, CDR2 SMNVEV (reference sequence). V lost 0 bases and J lost 2, with 10 bases in between. The CDR3 loop spans 15 amino acids. The CDR3 DNA is TGTGCCAGCAGTTTATCGGTGCAGGGAAACTATGGCTACACCTTC. Amino acids: CASSLSVQGNYGYTF.

V is TRBV2 and J is TRBJ1-2; D is undetermined. The V and J ends lost 1 base and 2 bases respectively, with 8 bases between them. The CDR3 totals 14 residues. Germline assignment: CDR1 SNHLY and CDR2 FYNNEI. Written as DNA, the CDR3 is TGTGCCAGCAGTGAAGGGGCATTGAACTATGGCTACACCTTC. Protein: CASSEGALNYGYTF.

Regarding this clone: Other DNA sequences of this sample code for an identical CDR3. The rearrangement joins TRBV3-1 (or the pseudogene TRBV3-2) to TRBJ2-7, with unresolved D. Germline CDR1 is LGHDT and CDR2 is YNNKEL (reference sequence). The length of the CDR3 is 12 residues. The germline V and J ends were trimmed by 1 base and 3 bases, with 4 bases remaining between them. In nucleotides, the CDR3 is TGTGCCAGCAGCCAAGCGGGCTACGAGCAGTACTTC. Protein sequence: CASSQAGYEQYF.

The gene calls are TRBV19 and TRBJ2-7, with a weak D call TRBD2 (6 bases). Trimming removed 3 bases at V and 2 bases at J, with 11 bases between. This CDR3 is built from 14 residues. CDR1 is LNHDA and CDR2 is SQIVND in the germline V gene (reference sequence). As DNA, the CDR3 is TGTGCCAGTAGTATTTTCGGAGGGACCTACGAGCAGTACTTC. Translating it yields CASSIFGGTYEQYF.

This clone was recorded a few times. V and J are TRBV6-2 or TRBV6-3 and TRBJ2-7, with 8 bases that match TRBD2. There are 18 residues in the CDR3. Germline CDR1 and CDR2: MNHEY and SVGEGT. V trimming: 0 bases; J trimming: 3 bases; junction bases outside the gene matches: 13. CDR3 in amino acids: CASSYSNTAGGRFYEQYF. The CDR3 DNA reads as TGTGCCAGCAGTTACTCGAATACGGCGGGAGGAAGGTTCTACGAGCAGTACTTC.